This T cell receptor beta chain is from a study of Graves' ophthalmopathy and Graves' hyperthyroidism. Notes on the study in general: Also, most clonotypes expanded in the thyroid above 0.001 frequency appeared in blood.

This clonotype showed up just a few times. Its antigen is as yet unknown. Per the germline V gene, CDR1 is DFQATT and CDR2 is SNEGSKA (reference sequence). The V and J ends lost 0 bases and 3 bases, in that order; junction bases with no gene match: 6. There are 16 residues in the CDR3. CDR3 regions of TCR beta were amplified from RNA transcripts. In the first round, RT-PCR was carried out with HTBI primers, and a multiplex PCR formed the second round. TCRdb re-called the multiplex PCR reads through MiXCR, storing one row per CDR3 protein. The sample has around 1,000,000 distinct CDR3 sequences; about 35% are singletons.

Sequencing used peripheral blood or thyroid tissue (not recorded which). This chain links TRBV20-1 with TRBJ1-5; 9 nucleotides agree with TRBD1. The source is an adult man with Graves' hyperthyroidism. CDR3 coding DNA: TGCAGTGCTAGAGATCCGGGACAGGGAGACAATCAGCCCCAGCATTTT. This sequence encodes CSARDPGQGDNQPQHF.